The clone carrying this T cell receptor beta chain came up a few times. The data are from a study of blood T cell repertoires in COVID-19. In the study overall: Sources were T cells, B-cell-depleted T cells, or PBMCs; the material itself was cDNA or gDNA.

V was pared by 4 bases and J by 5 bases, with 18 bases between. The CDR3 runs 15 residues. Per the germline V gene, CDR1 is SGHRS and CDR2 is YFSETQ. The age range of participants was 18 to 89 years, with residence in 20 to 25 US areas. Among Cohort 3 donors, those recovered had two negative PCRs, clearance, or symptom resolution. Authors' analysis steps: Amplification from reference gene primers served as the basis for estimated nucleated cell counts. Generated by immunoSEQ multiplex PCR, the TCRdb table keeps only in-frame clones and is missing some. The V and J calls and clone size come from that table; D and trimming were worked out from the DNA. The table includes about 270,000 clones, about 90% detected once.

Material: PBMCs or T cells enriched from blood (not recorded which). The TCR was taken from a woman in her sixties who had recovered from COVID-19. V usage is TRBV5-1 and J usage is TRBJ2-5; D possibly corresponds to TRBD2 (6 bases). The chain's CDR3 is CASSPAGSGGETQYF. CDR3 DNA sequence: TGCGCCAGCAGCCCGGCGGGTAGCGGCGGGGAGACCCAGTACTTC.